Given below is one TCR beta chain in context. Its target antigen remains unknown. It has no much larger one-base neighbor in the sample; base qualities were not kept. The data stem from a study of T cell changes during pregnancy in multiple sclerosis (dated by TCRdb to between 2017 and 2020). Regarding the research as a whole: Changes in the T cell repertoire over the course of pregnancy were examined in this study in women with multiple sclerosis.

Preparation of the library involved the immunoSEQ multiplex PCR assay. TCRdb carries this immuneACCESS record with in-frame sequences only. Its versions omit some clonotypes, under half of them owing to an unresolved V gene in the studies checked, with the rest unexplained. For this sample the table gives about 49,000 clones, of which just under 95% were detected only once. 5.5% to 6% of the sample belongs to the ten largest clones. The germline V end is reduced by 0 bases and the J end by 0 bases; junction bases left unmatched: 6. From the cysteine up to the phenylalanine, the CDR3 has a length of 17 residues. Of all the DNA, just the CDR3 is kept, 51 bases in frame from base 1. As encoded in the germline V gene, CDR1 is SGHRS while CDR2 is YFSETQ.

The V and J genes are TRBV5-1 and TRBJ2-7; 10 middle bases align to TRBD2. The sequence was obtained from a female donor with multiple sclerosis, enrolled in a pregnancy study. The sample in question was CD8+ T cells from peripheral blood mononuclear cells, obtained in the first trimester of pregnancy. The sequence in DNA is TGCGCCAGCAGCTTGGTCGGTAGCGGGAGGAGCTCCTACGAGCAGTACTTC. This gives the protein CASSLVGSGRSSYEQYF.